The 9 T cell receptor beta chains reported below all come from one sample, sequenced in a study of CD8+CD57+ T cells in acquired aplastic anemia. Genomic DNA served as template for TCR beta VDJ and CDR3 profiling. From the reads, TCRdb called clonotypes with MiXCR, one entry per CDR3 protein. The table has 400,000 to 500,000 distinct CDR3 sequences, 60% to 80% seen once. The specimen was sorted CD4+, CD8+, or CD8+CD57+ T cells (not recorded which) from PBMCs. The receptors originated from a human donor in good health, serving as a control.

The V gene is TRBV20-1, the J gene TRBJ1-2; D remains unclear. CDR1 is DFQATT and CDR2 is SNEGSKA in the germline V gene (reference sequence). The CDR3 has 13 amino acids. Deletions cut 4 bases from V and 6 bases from J, with 15 bases between. This CDR3 is CSATPGGLHGYTF. CDR3 bases: TGCAGTGCTACTCCAGGAGGGCTGCATGGCTACACCTTC.

V is TRBV7-2 and J is TRBJ2-5, with 8 bases that match TRBD2. With V trimmed by 5 bases and J by 10 bases, 15 bases remained unmatched. The CDR3 spans 15 residues. The germline V gene has CDR1 SGHTA and CDR2 FQGNSA. CDR3: CASSRDSGAATYQYF. CDR3 nucleotides: TGTGCCAGCAGCCGGGATAGCGGGGCGGCGACCTACCAGTACTTC.

Of note for this clonotype: Relative to the germline gene, one junction end is altered; a read error may explain this. The chain joins TRBV7-3 to TRBJ2-5; 8 positions agree with TRBD1. This CDR3 is built from 12 residues. The germline gives CDR1 SGHTA, CDR2 FQGTGA. The CDR3 spells CASAGGQEAQYF. CDR3 nucleotides: TGTGCCAGCGCAGGGGGCCAAGAGGCCCAGTACTTC.

A word on this clonotype: One junction end disagrees with the germline gene, perhaps due to a read error. The chain has TRBV7-3 and TRBJ1-3, with D tentatively TRBD1 (6 bases). The CDR3 runs to 14 residues. Germline CDR1 reads SGHTA; CDR2 reads FQGTGA. The CDR3 region is CATSSDRPGSNKYF. The CDR3 coding sequence is TGTGCCACCAGCAGTGACAGGCCTGGAAGCAACAAGTACTTT.

In regard to this clonotype: The conserved final phenylalanine or tryptophan is absent from the CDR3, which likely points to a read error. The chain has TRBV2 and TRBJ1-1, with D perhaps matching TRBD1 (6 bases). The V end was cut by 4 bases, the J end by 4 bases, with 10 bases between. CDR1 and CDR2 (germline): SNHLY, FYNNEI. This CDR3 has 13 residues. The CDR3 DNA reads TGTGCCAGCAGTGCGGACAGCTTCACTGAAGCTTTCCCA. Residues: CASSADSFTEAFP.

As regards this clonotype: The junction departs from the called germline gene at one end, perhaps through a read error. This sequence joins TRBV5-8 and TRBJ1-2; D gene unclear. Germline CDR1 is SGHTS and CDR2 is YDEGEE. CDR3 size: 16 residues. The CDR3 sequence: CASSLVQAELNYGYTF. The DNA for the CDR3 is TGCGCCAGCAGCTTGGTTCAGGCAGAACTTAACTATGGCTACACCTTC.

V usage is TRBV7-2 and J usage is TRBJ2-2; no clear D gene. Looked up from germline, CDR1 is SGHTA and CDR2 is FQGNSA. Trimming removed 5 bases at V and 4 bases at J, with 11 bases between. The CDR3 consists of 14 residues. CDR3 protein: CASSPRTGTGELFF. The CDR3 DNA reads TGTGCCAGCAGCCCGCGGACGGGCACCGGGGAGCTGTTTTTT.

The table lists this clonotype with a count of one. One junction end disagrees with the germline gene, perhaps due to a read error. The genes are TRBV7-9 and TRBJ2-7, with 7 bases that match TRBD2. This CDR3 contains 14 residues. CDR1 and CDR2 from the germline V gene are SEHNR and FQNEAQ (reference sequence). In DNA form, the CDR3 reads TGTGCCAGCAGCGTAGTGGGAGGGACTGAAGCTTTCTTTTTC. Protein product: CASSVVGGTEAFFF.

This rearrangement joins TRBV3-1 to TRBJ2-1; 7 nucleotides line up with TRBD2. Germline lookup yields CDR1 LGHDT and CDR2 YNNKEL (reference sequence). This CDR3 has 17 amino acids. V lost 1 base, J lost 3 bases, and 9 bases stayed unmatched. Written as DNA, the CDR3 is TGTGCCAGCAGCCAAGGTCCCCAGCGGGGCGACTACAATGAGCAGTTCTTC. Its translation: CASSQGPQRGDYNEQFF.